The 10 T cell receptor beta chains reported below all come from one sample, sequenced in a study of spatial heterogeneity in lung cancer. TCRdb independently ran MiXCR on the 5' RACE reads; one entry per CDR3 protein. Of around 74,000 distinct CDR3 sequences listed, roughly 14% were seen once; the top ten hold roughly 7%. Noted time point: sample taken at primary tumor resection. The input material, whole RNA from tumor, nontumor lung or frozen PBMC, was sequenced unsorted. The source material was PBMCs, sampled at surgery. These receptors were obtained from a male donor with early-stage non-small cell lung cancer.

The chain employs TRBV20-1 and TRBJ2-7; TRBD2 agrees at 8 bases. Germline V lookup: CDR1 DFQATT, CDR2 SNEGSKA (reference sequence). This CDR3 is built from 13 residues. V gave up 5 bases and J gave up 2 bases; unmatched junction bases: 5. CDR3 nucleotides: TGCAGTGCTCTCCCTAGCGGGCCCTACGAGCAGTACTTC. As protein: CSALPSGPYEQYF.

Ten or more counts support this clonotype. The chain recombines TRBV19 with TRBJ1-5; the D is unclear. CDR1 is LNHDA and CDR2 is SQIVND in the germline V gene (reference sequence). Trimming shortened V by 1 base and J by 4 bases, and 2 bases separated the two germline ends. The CDR3 extends over 12 amino acids. CDR3 sequence (DNA): TGTGCCAGTAGTATAGTAAATCAGCCCCAGCATTTT. Translation gives CASSIVNQPQHF.

This clonotype has only a few counts. V usage is TRBV6-2 or TRBV6-3 and J usage is TRBJ2-1; D might be TRBD1 (5 bases). Per germline, CDR1 MNHEY and CDR2 SVGEGT. CDR3 size: 15 residues. V lost 2 bases and J lost 4, with 12 bases in between. CDR3 region: CASSYIKGLYNEQFF. The DNA for the CDR3 is TGTGCCAGCAGTTACATCAAGGGGCTTTACAATGAGCAGTTCTTC.

This clonotype was found many times. The chain employs TRBV7-6 and TRBJ2-1; weak D call: TRBD2 (5 bases). The CDR3 has 13 amino acids. Germline CDR1 reads SGHVS; CDR2 reads FNYEAQ. Deletions cut 5 bases from V and 4 bases from J, with 9 bases between. The CDR3 here is CASSPRGYNEQFF. CDR3 DNA: TGTGCCAGCAGCCCTCGGGGTTACAATGAGCAGTTCTTC.

This rearrangement joins TRBV7-6 to TRBJ2-1; TRBD1 agrees at 12 bases. The CDR3 extends over 18 amino acids. Trimming cost V 2 bases and J 9 bases; bases outside gene matches: 14. CDR1 and CDR2 (germline): SGHVS, FNYEAQ. CDR3 protein: CASSLSPRSGTGGLEQFF. CDR3 sequence (DNA): TGTGCCAGCAGCTTATCCCCCAGAAGTGGGACAGGGGGCCTTGAGCAGTTCTTC.

The gene calls are TRBV7-9 and TRBJ1-1; a weak D match, TRBD1 (5 bases). The CDR3 has 13 amino acids. Germline V CDR1 and CDR2: SEHNR, FQNEAQ (reference sequence). V was clipped by 1 base and J by 11 bases, with 14 bases between them. The CDR3 sequence is CASSLEGIQSAFF. The DNA of the CDR3 is TGTGCCAGCAGCTTAGAGGGGATACAGTCCGCTTTCTTT.

The V and J genes are TRBV29-1 and TRBJ2-3; D is ambiguous. The V gene lost 3 bases and the J gene lost 7 bases, with 8 bases spanning the gap. The CDR3 sequence is 11 residues long. From germline, CDR1 is SQVTM and CDR2 ANQGSEA. The chain's CDR3 is CSVEGRNTQYF. In DNA, the CDR3 is TGCAGCGTTGAGGGTCGAAATACGCAGTATTTT.

This clonotype has just a few counts. This rearrangement joins TRBV7-9 to TRBJ2-5; the match to TRBD1 covers 7 bases. The CDR3 consists of 14 residues. V gave up 7 bases and J gave up 7 bases; unmatched junction bases: 12. The V gene's germline CDR1 is SEHNR and CDR2 FQNEAQ (reference sequence). CDR3 region: CASTQDRGTATQYF. CDR3 nucleotide sequence: TGTGCCAGCACCCAGGACAGAGGGACAGCGACCCAGTACTTC.

This rearrangement joins TRBV29-1 to TRBJ2-5; D gene uncertain. The germline gives CDR1 SQVTM, CDR2 ANQGSEA. This CDR3 has 13 amino acids. V lost 6 bases to trimming and J lost 4 bases, with 15 bases between them. The CDR3 DNA reads as TGCAGCGTGCTGGGGTCTGATGTAGAGACCCAGTACTTC. Translating it yields CSVLGSDVETQYF.

The V call is TRBV12-3 or TRBV12-4, the J call TRBJ2-1; possibly TRBD2 for D (6 bases). The V gene lost 10 bases and the J gene lost 6 bases, with 10 bases spanning the gap. The CDR3 is 11 residues long. CDR3 DNA sequence: TGTGCCACTAGCGATTTCAATGAGCAGTTCTTC. Amino acid sequence: CATSDFNEQFF.